This is a list of T cell receptor beta chains from one sample in a study of T cells in Graves' hyperthyroidism and ophthalmopathy. TCRdb re-called the multiplex PCR reads with MiXCR, one entry per CDR3 protein. The data show roughly 700,000 distinct CDR3 sequences, around 40% seen once. Sequencing was done on a sample of blood. The receptors derive from a middle-aged woman with Graves' hyperthyroidism. Both conserved end residues are part of each CDR3. Each record gives: D gene, J gene, clone size, V gene, CDR3 DNA, CDR3 protein. A D gene is named only where the DNA matches it firmly. Only part of the rows carry a size: once, few, many, or a class if the clone is expanded.

-	TRBJ1-2	-	TRBV7-9	TGTGCCAGCAGCTTAATGCAGGATGGCTACACCTTC	CASSLMQDGYTF
TRBD1	TRBJ1-2	-	TRBV10-3	TGTGCCATCAGTGATCGCAGGGGGCGCGGCTACACCTTC	CAISDRRGRGYTF
TRBD1	TRBJ2-2	few	TRBV12-3/TRBV12-4	TGTGCCAGCAGTTTAGATCGGGACAGGGTGAACACCGGGGAGCTGTTTTTT	CASSLDRDRVNTGELFF
-	TRBJ1-5	many	TRBV5-5	TGTGCCAGCAGCTTGGCCGCGACAGTGGACACCTATAGCAATCAGCCCCAGCATTTT	CASSLAATVDTYSNQPQHF
-	TRBJ2-7	many	TRBV7-2	TGTGCCAGCAGCACCAGTAGTGGCGAGCAGTACTTC	CASSTSSGEQYF
-	TRBJ1-2	-	TRBV7-9	TGTGCCAGCAGCCCGACTAGCGGGAGGGACTACACCTTC	CASSPTSGRDYTF
TRBD1	TRBJ2-5	-	TRBV20-1	TGCAGTGCTAGTGGCTTCCAGGACAGGGGGTTAACCCAGTACTTC	CSASGFQDRGLTQYF
TRBD2	TRBJ2-5	-	TRBV4-1	TGCGCCAGCAGCCTCCGACTAGCGGCGTTAGAAGAGACCCAGTACTTC	CASSLRLAALEETQYF
-	TRBJ1-3	-	TRBV12-3/TRBV12-4	TGTGCCAGCAGCCGTACAAGCCCCGGGGCTGGAAACACCATATATTTT	CASSRTSPGAGNTIYF
-	TRBJ1-2	once	TRBV7-9	TGTGCCAGCAGCGCGGCCGGGGTCGGCTACACCTTC	CASSAAGVGYTF
-	TRBJ2-7	-	TRBV7-2	TGTGTCAGCAGCTTAGGGCCCTCATTATCTCTGAAGCTCTACGAGCAGTACTTC	CVSSLGPSLSLKLYEQYF
-	TRBJ2-5	once	TRBV7-2	TGTGCCAGCCATTCGTTTGACAGACAAGAGACCCAGTACTTC	CASHSFDRQETQYF
-	TRBJ1-5	many	TRBV7-2	TGTGCCAGCAGCCATAAGACTTTGATGCCCCAGCATTTT	CASSHKTLMPQHF
TRBD1	TRBJ1-2	many	TRBV25-1	TGTGCCAGCAGTGCAATAGACAGGGGAGACTATGGCTACACCTTC	CASSAIDRGDYGYTF
-	TRBJ1-3	many	TRBV24-1	TGTGCCACCAGTGACCTTGGAAAATATCTATATTTT	CATSDLGKYLYF
-	TRBJ1-1	-	TRBV4-3	TGCGCCAGCAGCAGGCGGGGTTGGGGTGAAGCTTTCTTT	CASSRRGWGEAFF
-	TRBJ1-5	-	TRBV20-1	TGCAGTGCTAGGGGAGGATCAGGGGCCGAACAGCCCCAGCATTTT	CSARGGSGAEQPQHF
TRBD2	TRBJ2-7	many	TRBV20-1	TGCAGTGCAGATACGACTAGCGGAACGCGTTACGAGCAGTACTTC	CSADTTSGTRYEQYF
-	TRBJ1-5	many	TRBV7-9	TGTGCCAGCAGCTTATCCGGCAGGGGCAGCAATCAGCCCCAGCATTTT	CASSLSGRGSNQPQHF
TRBD1	TRBJ1-4	-	TRBV7-8	TGTGCCAGCAGCCTCAGGGGGGATCGGTTGGCCGATGAAAAACTGTTTTTT	CASSLRGDRLADEKLFF
TRBD2	TRBJ2-2	-	TRBV7-7	TGTGCTAGCAGCCCGGGCCTAGCGGGAGTCACCGGGGAGCTGTTTTTT	CASSPGLAGVTGELFF
-	TRBJ1-2	-	TRBV7-6	TGCGCCAGCAGCCAAGCCGACAGGTCCCGTAACTATGGCTACACCTTC	CASSQADRSRNYGYTF
TRBD2	TRBJ2-5	-	TRBV5-1	TGCGCCAGCAGCCAAGATATAGCGGGGGGTAGGGAAGAGACCCAGTACTTC	CASSQDIAGGREETQYF
-	TRBJ1-6	-	TRBV14	TGTGCCAGCGAGGGGGGGGGTGGCTCACCCCTCCACTTT	CASEGGGGSPLHF
-	TRBJ1-2	many	TRBV12-3/TRBV12-4	TGTGCCAGCAGTTTAAGGGGACAAGGGACCTATGGCTACACCTTC	CASSLRGQGTYGYTF
TRBD2	TRBJ2-7	-	TRBV12-3/TRBV12-4	TGTGCCAGCACCCTTCGGGGAGGGACCTACGAGCAGTACTTC	CASTLRGGTYEQYF
-	TRBJ1-4	few	TRBV5-5	TGTGCCAGCAGCTTGGGGGGACCCGAAAAACTGTTTTTT	CASSLGGPEKLFF
TRBD1	TRBJ2-7	-	TRBV7-9	TGTGCCAGCAGACCCCTAGGGGACAGGACCTACGAGCAGTACTTC	CASRPLGDRTYEQYF
-	TRBJ2-5	many	TRBV10-3	TGTGCCATCTTAGGGGACTACCAAGAGACCCAGTACTTC	CAILGDYQETQYF
TRBD1	TRBJ1-6	many	TRBV29-1	TGCAGCGTCCTCGACAGGGCAACCCTCCACTTT	CSVLDRATLHF
-	TRBJ1-2	many	TRBV10-1	TGCGCCAGCAGTGATACGGCGGCAGGTCTTGGCTACACCTTC	CASSDTAAGLGYTF
-	TRBJ2-2	-	TRBV29-1	TGCAGCGTTTATGACAGCGCGAACACCGGGGAGCTGTTTTTT	CSVYDSANTGELFF
-	TRBJ1-5	-	TRBV20-1	TGCAGTGCTAGAGTGAATCGGTGGGGAATCCAGCCCCAGCATTTT	CSARVNRWGIQPQHF
-	TRBJ2-5	-	TRBV7-2	TGTGCCAGCAGCGGGGGGTCCTGGATAGAGACCCAGTACTTC	CASSGGSWIETQYF
TRBD1	TRBJ1-1	-	TRBV12-3/TRBV12-4	TGTGCTAGTGGTTTGGGACTGCAGGGGGTATTAACTGAAGCTTTCTTT	CASGLGLQGVLTEAFF
-	TRBJ2-7	many	TRBV2	TGTGCCAGCAGTGAGTCGGTAGCGCTCGGCGAGCAGTACTTC	CASSESVALGEQYF
-	TRBJ1-1	few	TRBV9	TGTGCCAGCAGCGTAGGGGGGCTTAGGACTGAAGCTTTCTTT	CASSVGGLRTEAFF
TRBD1	TRBJ2-5	-	TRBV10-3	TGTGCCACCTCGACAGGGGGGAACACCGGGGAGACCCAGTACTTC	CATSTGGNTGETQYF
-	TRBJ2-7	-	TRBV6-6	TGTGCCAGCAGCCGGGACTTCAGCTCCTACGAGCAGTACTTC	CASSRDFSSYEQYF
-	TRBJ2-7	-	TRBV29-1	TGCAGCGTTGTTTCTGTTGGGGTGACTACCTACGAGCAGTACTTC	CSVVSVGVTTYEQYF
-	TRBJ1-1	many	TRBV5-1	TGCGCCAGCAGCTTGTCGGGGGTGACTGAAGCTTTCTTT	CASSLSGVTEAFF
TRBD1	TRBJ2-2	-	TRBV7-9	TGTGCCAGCAGCCAAGACAGGGTGGGCACCGGGGAGCTGTTTTTT	CASSQDRVGTGELFF
-	TRBJ2-3	-	TRBV24-1	TGTGCCACCAGTGGGAGGATCTCCACAGATACGCAGTATTTT	CATSGRISTDTQYF
TRBD1	TRBJ1-1	many	TRBV9	TGTGCCAGCAGCGTAGGTAGCAGGGGGCGGACTGAAGCCTTCTTT	CASSVGSRGRTEAFF
-	TRBJ2-2	many	TRBV2	TGTGCCAGCAGTGGACTAAGGGGAGTGGGGGAGCTGTTTTTT	CASSGLRGVGELFF
-	TRBJ1-5	few	TRBV10-3	TGTGCCAGCAGTGAATGGGGTAGGGAGCCCCAGCATTTT	CASSEWGREPQHF
-	TRBJ2-5	many	TRBV20-1	TGCAGTGCTAGAGATAGTGTTGGGCAGGTGATGAGAGAGACCCAGTACTTC	CSARDSVGQVMRETQYF
-	TRBJ1-4	few	TRBV12-3/TRBV12-4	TGTGCCAGCAGTTTTTCCGGGGTTGAAAAACTGTTTTTT	CASSFSGVEKLFF
TRBD1	TRBJ2-5	-	TRBV20-1	TGCAGTGCACCTCTGACAGGGAAAGAAACCCAGTACTTC	CSAPLTGKETQYF
-	TRBJ1-1	-	TRBV9	TGTGCCAGCAGCGTCCAGGACAGCCGAAATGAAGCTTTCTTT	CASSVQDSRNEAFF
TRBD1	TRBJ2-7	few	TRBV10-3	TGTGCCACACGCGGGACAGGGGGTGTCAGCTACGAGCAGTACTTC	CATRGTGGVSYEQYF
-	TRBJ2-7	few	TRBV7-2	TGTGCCAGCAGCCAGACGTCCCAGGGAGTCTACGAGCAGTACTTC	CASSQTSQGVYEQYF
TRBD2	TRBJ2-7	-	TRBV4-3	TGCGCCAGCAGCCAAGATGTAGCGGGGTTAGGTGAGCAGTACTTC	CASSQDVAGLGEQYF
-	TRBJ1-1	many	TRBV5-6	TGTGCCAGCAGCTTCTTCATGAACACTGAAGCTTTCTTT	CASSFFMNTEAFF